What follows are 30 T cell receptor beta chains derived from one specimen sequenced in a study of blood T cell repertoires in COVID-19. Generated by immunoSEQ multiplex PCR, the TCRdb table keeps only in-frame clones and is missing some. The top ten clones hold roughly 6.3% of a sample with 200,000 to 250,000 clones, approximately 87% of them seen once. The sample consisted of peripheral blood. Every receptor here comes from a man in his sixties with acute or convalescent COVID-19.

This clone has only one observation. This chain uses TRBV6-5 with TRBJ1-4; D is undetermined. Germline V gene sequence: CDR1 MNHEY, CDR2 SVGAGI. The CDR3 runs to 14 residues. V gave up 6 bases and J gave up 4 bases, with 12 bases separating them. The CDR3 loop reads CASSQTRVNEKLFF. The CDR3 DNA follows: TGTGCCAGCAGCCAAACCCGGGTTAATGAAAAACTGTTTTTT.

This clone showed up just once. The rearrangement uses TRBV28 and TRBJ1-3; D is possibly TRBD1 (5 bases). V lost 5 bases and J lost 0, with 14 bases in between. This CDR3 is 16 amino acids long. CDR1 is MDHEN and CDR2 is SYDVKM in the germline V gene. The CDR3 here is CASSTPRRVSGNTIYF. The CDR3 DNA reads as TGTGCCAGCAGTACGCCGCGCAGGGTCTCTGGAAACACCATATATTTT.

As regards this clone: This CDR3 is also generated by other DNA sequences in the sample. CDR3 loop: CASSLGHSNYGYTF. The CDR3, as DNA: TGTGCCAGCAGTTTGGGACACTCTAACTATGGCTACACCTTC. V usage is TRBV28 and J usage is TRBJ1-2; tentative D call: TRBD1 (6 bases). CDR1 is MDHEN and CDR2 is SYDVKM in the germline V gene. V shed 3 bases and J shed 0 bases, with 8 bases lying between them. This CDR3 comprises 14 residues.

The chain uses TRBV20-1 and TRBJ2-5, with D uncertain. The germline V and J ends were trimmed by 6 bases and 4 bases, with 9 bases remaining between them. Germline CDR1 reads DFQATT; CDR2 reads SNEGSKA (reference sequence). The CDR3 length is 11 residues. The chain's CDR3 is CSAWARETQYF. DNA of the CDR3: TGCAGTGCATGGGCGAGAGAGACCCAGTACTTC.

The rearrangement uses TRBV4-3 and TRBJ1-2; D is ambiguous. Germline values: CDR1 LGHNA, CDR2 YSLEER. V dropped 4 bases and J dropped 4 bases, with 10 bases sitting between them. This CDR3 region has 13 residues. CDR3 in DNA: TGCGCCAGCAGCCTCGGGTCCACCTATGGCTACACCTTC. It specifies CASSLGSTYGYTF.

This clone was seen a handful of times. The chain links TRBV5-6 to TRBJ2-1; 16 bases fit TRBD2. V dropped 2 bases and J dropped 10; count of bases not matched to a gene: 6. This CDR3 has 16 residues. The V gene's germline CDR1 is SGHDT and CDR2 YYEEEE. In DNA form, the CDR3 reads TGTGCCAGCAGCTTTAGGGGACTAGCGGGAGGGAGGGAGCAGTTCTTC. Its translation: CASSFRGLAGGREQFF.

The sample holds one count of this clone. For the CDR3, the DNA is TGTGCCAGCAGGCGAGAGACCGGGGAGCTGTTTTTT. Amino acid sequence: CASRRETGELFF. The chain couples TRBV12-3 or TRBV12-4 to TRBJ2-2; D call uncertain. Trimming shortened V by 6 bases and J by 5 bases, and 7 bases separated the two germline ends. This CDR3 contains 12 residues.

This rearrangement joins TRBV30 to TRBJ2-4; D may be TRBD1 (6 bases). The CDR3 covers 15 residues. The germline V gene encodes CDR1 GTSNPN and CDR2 SVGIG (reference sequence). Between the trimmed V and J ends, which lost 2 bases and 2 bases, there was a span of 13 bases. The CDR3 loop reads CAWSYLGQTKNIQYF. The CDR3, as DNA: TGTGCCTGGAGTTATCTAGGACAGACCAAAAACATTCAGTACTTC.

This chain connects TRBV28 to TRBJ2-7, with 13 nucleotides matching TRBD2. J gave up 5 bases and V 2 bases, and 3 bases lay outside the gene matches. Germline assignment: CDR1 MDHEN and CDR2 SYDVKM. The CDR3 has 15 amino acids. The CDR3, as DNA: TGTGCCAGCAGTTTAACTAGCGGGAGGGCCCACGAGCAGTACTTC. This codes for CASSLTSGRAHEQYF.

This chain uses TRBV10-1 with TRBJ2-7; possible D gene TRBD1, 6 bases. Trimming took off 0 bases at V and 1 base at J, with 25 bases between the two ends. This CDR3 is built from 20 residues. The germline CDR1 and CDR2 sequences are WNHNN and SYGVQD (reference sequence). The DNA of the CDR3 is TGCGCCAGCAGTGAGTCTAAGTGGCTTTGGACAGTTGAGGCATCCTACGAGCAGTACTTC. It yields the protein CASSESKWLWTVEASYEQYF.

The rearrangement links TRBV27 to TRBJ2-3; 8 bases are a match to TRBD2. V trimming: 4 bases; J trimming: 5 bases; junction bases outside the gene matches: 5. This CDR3 is 14 amino acids long. Germline CDR1 is MNHEY and CDR2 is SMNVEV (reference sequence). CDR3 in amino acids: CASSSGTRKDTQYF. DNA of the CDR3: TGTGCCAGCAGTTCGGGGACTAGGAAAGATACGCAGTATTTT.

The chain couples TRBV4-2 to TRBJ2-7, with D perhaps matching TRBD2 (6 bases). Trimming removed 4 bases from V and 5 bases from J, with 15 bases in between. Germline V lookup: CDR1 LGHNA, CDR2 YNFKEQ. This CDR3 is 14 amino acids long. The CDR3, as DNA: TGTGCCAGCAGCCGGACGGGAGCTGGGAACGAGCAGTACTTC. This codes for CASSRTGAGNEQYF.

The sample holds a few counts of this clone. The chain couples TRBV5-6 to TRBJ1-5; D is possibly TRBD1 (5 bases). Germline CDR1 and CDR2: SGHDT and YYEEEE. The V gene lost 7 bases and the J gene lost 2 bases, with 16 bases spanning the gap. The CDR3 sequence is 15 residues long. The CDR3 DNA sequence: TGTGCCAGCGCGGCTTGGGGGGGAGGCAATCAGCCCCAGCATTTT. Translated, it gives CASAAWGGGNQPQHF.

This chain joins TRBV24-1 and TRBJ2-2; D may be TRBD2 (6 bases). This CDR3 is built from 16 residues. Germline loops: CDR1 KGHDR, CDR2 SFDVKD. V was cut by 4 bases and J by 0 bases, with 11 bases left in between. CDR3 amino acids: CATSDQRVSNTGELFF. The CDR3 DNA follows: TGTGCCACCAGTGACCAGCGGGTGTCGAACACCGGGGAGCTGTTTTTT.

The chain couples TRBV7-9 to TRBJ2-7; D not certain. Deletions cut 0 bases from V and 7 bases from J, with 10 bases between. The CDR3 has 13 amino acids. The germline CDR1 and CDR2 sequences are SEHNR and FQNEAQ (reference sequence). CDR3 loop: CASSLASGGEQYF. The CDR3 DNA is TGTGCCAGCAGCTTAGCGTCGGGTGGGGAGCAGTACTTC. The full variable domain, its missing parts supplied by reference TRBV7-9 and TRBJ2-7, is DTGVSQNPRHKITKRGQNVTFRCDPISEHNRLYWYRQTLGQGPEFLTYFQNEAQLEKSRLLSDRFSAERPKGSFSTLEIQRTEQGDSAMYLCASSLASGGEQYFGPGTRLTVT.

This chain joins TRBV5-1 and TRBJ1-4, with a weak D call TRBD1 (6 bases). CDR3 length equals 15 residues. Between the trimmed V and J ends, which lost 4 bases and 6 bases, there was a span of 16 bases. Germline V gene sequence: CDR1 SGHRS, CDR2 YFSETQ. CDR3 DNA sequence: TGCGCCAGCAGCCGGCGGGGGGGCGAGGATGAAAAACTGTTTTTT. Translation: CASSRRGGEDEKLFF.

The chain combines TRBV12-5 with TRBJ1-2; perhaps TRBD1 as D (5 bases). This CDR3 has 17 amino acids. V was pared by 3 bases and J by 5 bases, with 22 bases between. The V gene's germline CDR1 is LGHNT and CDR2 FRNRAP. In DNA form, the CDR3 reads TGTGCTAGTGGTTTTACCCTGGGGGGGATATTGGGGTATGGCTACACCTTC. The encoded protein is CASGFTLGGILGYGYTF.

The J gene is TRBJ1-2, the V gene TRBV5-4; 7 bases agree with TRBD1. J gave up 8 bases and V 4 bases, and 11 bases lay outside the gene matches. Germline V gene sequence: CDR1 SGHNT, CDR2 YYREEE (reference sequence). There are 14 residues in the CDR3. The CDR3 DNA is TGTGCCAGCAGCCCCTTCGGGCAGGGGGAAGGCTACACCTTC. This encodes CASSPFGQGEGYTF.

The rearrangement uses TRBV6-5 and TRBJ1-4, with D tentatively TRBD1 (5 bases). Germline V gene lookup returns CDR1 MNHEY and CDR2 SVGAGI. The V end was cut by 9 bases, the J end by 8 bases, with 16 bases between. This CDR3 contains 13 residues. The CDR3 loop reads CASTRGGGEKLFF. CDR3 nucleotide sequence: TGTGCCAGTACCCGGGGGGGTGGAGAAAAACTGTTTTTT.

The CDR3 region has the DNA TGTGCCACCAGTCCGGGACAGCGAGCAATAGATACGCAGTATTTT. Amino acids: CATSPGQRAIDTQYF. The chain has TRBV24-1 and TRBJ2-3, with 7 bases identical to TRBD1. This CDR3 spans 15 amino acids. Germline V gives CDR1 KGHDR, CDR2 SFDVKD. V lost 6 bases and J lost 5; bases outside the gene matches: 10.

The J gene is TRBJ2-7, the V gene TRBV3-1 (or the pseudogene TRBV3-2); 10 bases match TRBD2. The V gene end was trimmed by 2 bases and the J gene end by 6 bases; junction bases not matched to a gene: 7. CDR1 is LGHDT, CDR2 YNNKEL, per germline (reference sequence). The CDR3 totals 15 residues. For the CDR3, the DNA is TGTGCCAGCAGCCAATCTAGCGGGAGTGGAGGCGAGCAGTACTTC. It codes for CASSQSSGSGGEQYF.

The chain carries TRBV7-2 and TRBJ1-5; D ambiguous. The CDR3 totals 14 residues. Germline loops: CDR1 SGHTA, CDR2 FQGNSA. The V gene lost 7 bases and the J gene lost 2 bases, with 12 bases spanning the gap. CDR3 sequence (DNA): TGTGCCAGCAAAGAAGGGAGGGGCAATCAGCCCCAGCATTTT. It specifies CASKEGRGNQPQHF.

As concerns this clone: A read error may produce the germline difference seen at one junction end. V is TRBV28 and J is TRBJ2-7, with D possibly matching TRBD2 (6 bases). The CDR3 sequence is 12 residues long. Germline V gene lookup returns CDR1 MDHEN and CDR2 SYDVKM. The CDR3 is CAGSSGRNEQYF. The CDR3, as DNA: TGTGCCGGCAGTAGCGGCAGGAACGAGCAGTACTTC.

The chain combines TRBV11-2 with TRBJ2-4; D is possibly TRBD1 (6 bases). This CDR3 spans 11 amino acids. The germline V gene has CDR1 SGHAT and CDR2 FQNNGV. Trimming took off 7 bases at V and 9 bases at J, with 10 bases between the two ends. CDR3 in amino acids: CASTQGGIQYF. The CDR3 nucleotides are TGTGCCAGCACCCAAGGGGGCATTCAGTACTTC. Drawing the rest from reference TRBV11-2 and TRBJ2-4, the complete variable domain is EAGVAQSPRYKIIEKRQSVAFWCNPISGHATLYWYQQILGQGPKLLIQFQNNGVVDDSQLPKDRFSAERLKGVDSTLKIQPAKLEDSAVYLCASTQGGIQYFGAGTRLSVL.

V usage is TRBV15 and J usage is TRBJ1-4; D gene unclear. Trimming removed 0 bases at V and 6 bases at J, with 20 bases between. Germline V lookup: CDR1 LNHNV, CDR2 YYDKDF (reference sequence). The CDR3 totals 18 residues. The CDR3 spells CATSRDWVEGGGHEKLFF. The DNA for the CDR3 is TGTGCCACCAGCAGAGATTGGGTGGAGGGCGGCGGGCATGAAAAACTGTTTTTT.

The chain uses TRBV28 and TRBJ2-5; the match to TRBD1 covers 11 bases. Germline CDR1 MDHEN, CDR2 SYDVKM. This CDR3 region has 16 residues. V lost 5 bases to trimming and J lost 7 bases; unmatched junction nucleotides: 12. The DNA for the CDR3 is TGTGCCAGCAGTCCAATGGACAGGGGGCGAGGTGCGACCCAGTACTTC. Its protein product is CASSPMDRGRGATQYF.

The rearrangement uses TRBV11-1 and TRBJ2-7; 12 nucleotides match TRBD2. After removal of 4 bases from V and 6 bases from J, the junction contained 4 bases not matched to a gene. CDR1 is SGHAT and CDR2 is FQDESV in the germline V gene (reference sequence). The CDR3 is 14 amino acids. CDR3 DNA sequence: TGTGCCAGCAGCTACCTAGCGGGAGGGTCCGAGCAGTACTTC. Amino acids: CASSYLAGGSEQYF.

The CDR3 region has the DNA TGTGCCAGCTCTCTATCGGGGACTAGCGGTAAGGAGCAGTTCTTC. Translation gives CASSLSGTSGKEQFF. The chain has TRBV18 and TRBJ2-1, with TRBD2 identical over 11 bases. Germline V gives CDR1 KGHSH, CDR2 LQKENI. The CDR3 totals 15 residues. The V and J ends lost 6 bases and 10 bases, in that order; junction bases with no gene match: 11.

The V gene is TRBV7-2, the J gene TRBJ2-7; D remains unclear. Deletions cut 1 base from V and 0 bases from J, with 7 bases between. Germline values: CDR1 SGHTA, CDR2 FQGNSA. This CDR3 has 14 residues. The CDR3 bases are TGTGCCAGCAGCTTAGGGCCGAACTCCTACGAGCAGTACTTC. Translating gives CASSLGPNSYEQYF.

This clone was detected once. The chain employs TRBV6-2 or TRBV6-3 and TRBJ2-1, with TRBD2 matching over 9 bases. Per germline, CDR1 MNHEY and CDR2 SVGEGT. Losses at the gene ends were 2 bases for V and 3 bases for J; bases not matched to a gene: 5. The CDR3 spans 16 residues. This CDR3 reads CASSYPTSGIYNEQFF. In nucleotides, the CDR3 is TGTGCCAGCAGTTACCCGACTAGCGGCATCTACAATGAGCAGTTCTTC.